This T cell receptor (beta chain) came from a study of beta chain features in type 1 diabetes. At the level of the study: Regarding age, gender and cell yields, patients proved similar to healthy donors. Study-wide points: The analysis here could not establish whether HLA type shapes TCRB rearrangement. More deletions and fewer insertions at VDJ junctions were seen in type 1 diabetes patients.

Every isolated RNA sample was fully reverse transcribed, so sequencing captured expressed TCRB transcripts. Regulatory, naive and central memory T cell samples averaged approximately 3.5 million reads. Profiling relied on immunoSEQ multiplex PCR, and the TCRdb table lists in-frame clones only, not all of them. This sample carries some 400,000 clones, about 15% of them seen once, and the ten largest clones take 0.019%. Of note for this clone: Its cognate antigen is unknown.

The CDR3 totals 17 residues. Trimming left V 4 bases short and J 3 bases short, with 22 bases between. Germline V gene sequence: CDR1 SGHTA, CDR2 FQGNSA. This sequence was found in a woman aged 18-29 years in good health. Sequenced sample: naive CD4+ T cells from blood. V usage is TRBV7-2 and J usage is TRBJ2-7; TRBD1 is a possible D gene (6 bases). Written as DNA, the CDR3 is TGTGCCAGCAGCTCGACCTTTTTGAGACAGGTTAACTACGAGCAGTACTTC. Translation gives CASSSTFLRQVNYEQYF. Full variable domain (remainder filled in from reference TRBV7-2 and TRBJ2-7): GAGVSQSPSNKVTEKGKDVELRCDPISGHTALYWYRQSLGQGLEFLIYFQGNSAPDKSGLPSDRFSAERTGGSVSTLTIQRTQQEDSAVYLCASSSTFLRQVNYEQYFGPGTRLTVT.